A single sample gave rise to the 4 T cell receptor beta chains below, sequenced in a study of blood T cell repertoires in COVID-19. The assay was immunoSEQ multiplex PCR, and TCRdb's table has in-frame clones only and misses some. Of approximately 210,000 clones listed, 84% are singletons. The sequencing input was peripheral blood. The receptors stem from an older woman with active or convalescent COVID-19.

The CDR3, as DNA: TGTGCCAGCAGCTTACCCGGGACTAGCGGATTCGGTGAGCAGTACTTC. Translating it yields CASSLPGTSGFGEQYF. V usage is TRBV7-9 and J usage is TRBJ2-7, with TRBD2 identical over 11 bases. Germline CDR1 SEHNR, CDR2 FQNEAQ (reference sequence). This CDR3 region has 16 residues. V lost 2 bases to trimming and J lost 7 bases; unmatched junction nucleotides: 10.

The gene calls are TRBV18 and TRBJ2-5; D gene uncertain. Germline V gives CDR1 KGHSH, CDR2 LQKENI. The V gene lost 0 bases and the J gene lost 4 bases, with 3 bases spanning the gap. The CDR3 covers 12 residues. The CDR3 spells CASSPPSETQYF. The CDR3 DNA follows: TGTGCCAGCTCACCACCCTCAGAGACCCAGTACTTC.

V is TRBV12-3 or TRBV12-4 and J is TRBJ2-7; 8 bases agree with TRBD1. CDR3 length: 13 amino acids. J was trimmed by 2 bases and V by 6 bases; bases with no gene match: 3. Written as DNA, the CDR3 is TGTGCCAGCAGCCTGGACAGGGCCTACGAGCAGTACTTC. Protein: CASSLDRAYEQYF.

This chain uses TRBV14 with TRBJ2-6; 7 nucleotides match TRBD1. Germline assignment: CDR1 SGHDN and CDR2 FVKESK. This CDR3 has 17 residues. Trimming at V came to 3 bases and at J to 0 bases, leaving 5 bases not matched to a gene. The CDR3 bases are TGTGCCAGCAGCCAGGGACAGCCTTCCTCTGGGGCCAACGTCCTGACTTTC. Its protein is CASSQGQPSSGANVLTF. The full variable domain, rest sourced from reference TRBV14 and TRBJ2-6, is EAGVTQFPSHSVIEKGQTVTLRCDPISGHDNLYWYRRVMGKEIKFLLHFVKESKQDESGMPNNRFLAERTGGTYSTLKVQPAELEDSGVYFCASSQGQPSSGANVLTFGAGSRLTVL.